The clone carrying this TCR beta chain was observed a handful of times. This sample is part of a study of OX40 agonist ivuxolimab in advanced cancers. V was trimmed by 2 bases and J by 7 bases, leaving 14 bases between them. Germline V CDR1 and CDR2: SQVTM, ANQGSEA. The CDR3 spans 13 residues. The method was immunoSEQ multiplex PCR; TCRdb's version includes in-frame clones alone and lacks a portion of them. The table lists some 35,000 clones, over 80% of them singletons. The sample here was CD4+ or CD8+ T cells sorted from blood, taken in a trial of the OX40 agonist ivuxolimab. The chain recombines TRBV29-1 with TRBJ1-2, with a tentative D call TRBD1 (6 bases). The TCR comes from an adult with an advanced solid tumor such as melanoma, head and neck, liver or kidney cancer. For the CDR3, the DNA is TGCAGCGTTGAATCGGCGGACAGCGGTGGCTACACCTTC. Protein product: CSVESADSGGYTF.